The 9 T cell receptor beta chains presented below share a single source sample, sequenced in a study of radiation and T cells in renal cell carcinoma. The method was immunoSEQ multiplex PCR; TCRdb's version includes in-frame clones alone and lacks a portion of them. The data show tens of thousands of clones, about three fifths seen once. Treatment indicated: treatment-naive control, cytoreductive nephrectomy. Sequenced here: tumor tissue, sampled from a patient whose treatment was nephrectomy without radiotherapy. These receptors all come from a man in his forties with renal cell carcinoma.

This clone was counted once. This rearrangement joins TRBV28 to TRBJ1-5, with a weak D call TRBD1 (5 bases). The CDR3 contains 12 residues. Trimming shortened V by 6 bases and J by 8 bases, and 11 bases separated the two germline ends. Germline lookup yields CDR1 MDHEN and CDR2 SYDVKM. CDR3 DNA: TGTGCCAGCAGATCTCCAGGGAAGCCCCAGCATTTT. The encoded protein is CASRSPGKPQHF.

The V call is TRBV10-3, the J call TRBJ1-5; 7 bases match TRBD1. Per germline, CDR1 ENHRY and CDR2 SYGVKD. The CDR3 spans 15 residues. The V segment lost 9 bases and the J segment 1 base; nucleotides outside the gene matches: 9. The CDR3 nucleotides are TGTGCCATAAGACAGGGTCTAGAGAGCAATCAGCCCCAGCATTTT. Translated, it gives CAIRQGLESNQPQHF.

This clone was seen only a few times. This sequence joins TRBV4-1 and TRBJ1-2, with 7 bases fitting TRBD1. The germline gives CDR1 MGHRA, CDR2 YSYEKL. The CDR3 extends over 15 amino acids. V trimming: 0 bases; J trimming: 3 bases; junction bases outside the gene matches: 4. CDR3 sequence: CASSQEGRGDYGYTF. Written as DNA, the CDR3 is TGCGCCAGCAGCCAAGAGGGCAGGGGGGACTATGGCTACACCTTC.

The chain uses TRBV9 and TRBJ2-1; D gene unclear. V was trimmed by 0 bases and J by 4 bases, leaving 8 bases between them. CDR3 size: 14 residues. Germline CDR1 reads SGDLS; CDR2 reads YYNGEE. The CDR3 nucleotides read TGTGCCAGCAGCGTAGACCAGATTTACAATGAGCAGTTCTTC. This translates into CASSVDQIYNEQFF.

This rearrangement joins TRBV6-6 to TRBJ2-3, with D uncertain. The CDR3 loop spans 15 amino acids. Germline CDR1 and CDR2: MNHNY and SVGAGI (reference sequence). Trimming removed 2 bases from V and 6 bases from J, with 15 bases in between. CDR3 region: CASSYISGISDTQYF. Here the CDR3 DNA reads TGTGCCAGCAGTTACATCTCGGGCATATCCGATACGCAGTATTTT.

J is TRBJ2-3 and V is TRBV6-6; a weak D match, TRBD1 (7 bases). The CDR3 loop spans 14 amino acids. CDR1 and CDR2 (germline): MNHNY, SVGAGI (reference sequence). The V end lost 4 bases, the J end lost 0 bases, and 8 bases lay between the germline ends. The CDR3 nucleotides read TGTGCCAGCAGTTCAGGGGGGAGCACAGATACGCAGTATTTT. It yields the protein CASSSGGSTDTQYF.

This clone was recorded a few times. This sequence joins TRBV9 and TRBJ2-1; D is uncertain. CDR3 size: 13 residues. V was trimmed by 0 bases and J by 13 bases, leaving 14 bases between them. Germline values: CDR1 SGDLS, CDR2 YYNGEE. DNA of the CDR3: TGTGCCAGCAGCGTAGCCCGCGACACTTATCAGTTCTTC. Its protein is CASSVARDTYQFF.

The sample holds one count of this clone. The V call is TRBV5-6, the J call TRBJ2-2, with D tentatively TRBD1 (5 bases). Germline V gene lookup returns CDR1 SGHDT and CDR2 YYEEEE. The CDR3 spans 17 residues. The V gene lost 4 bases and the J gene lost 4 bases, with 20 bases spanning the gap. In DNA, the CDR3 is TGTGCCAGCAGCCGAATAGGAAGGGGCTCGAGCACCGGGGAGCTGTTTTTT. This translates into CASSRIGRGSSTGELFF.

This clone was recorded a few times. V and J are TRBV6-5 and TRBJ1-3; unclear D gene. Germline CDR1 reads MNHEY; CDR2 reads SVGAGI. CDR3 length: 15 amino acids. V lost 3 bases, J lost 2 bases, and 11 bases lay in between. The CDR3: CASSYSSIPGNTIYF. Written as DNA, the CDR3 is TGTGCCAGCAGTTATTCCTCGATACCTGGAAACACCATATATTTT.